The 25 T cell receptor beta chains in this list originate from one sample, sequenced in a study of OX40 agonist ivuxolimab in advanced cancers. Here immunoSEQ multiplex PCR was the method, and the copy in TCRdb shows in-frame clones only, minus some. The sample shows roughly 75,000 clones, around 90% of them seen only once. This material consisted of CD4+ or CD8+ T cells sorted from blood, taken in a trial of the OX40 agonist ivuxolimab. The source of these receptors is an adult with an advanced solid tumor such as melanoma, head and neck, liver or kidney cancer.

The chain employs TRBV11-2 and TRBJ1-1, with a possible D match to TRBD1 (5 bases). The CDR3 is 15 residues long. V lost 2 bases to trimming and J lost 4 bases, with 14 bases between them. CDR1 SGHAT and CDR2 FQNNGV come from the germline V gene. In nucleotides, the CDR3 is TGTGCCAGCAGCTTAACCCGGGACCCGGGCACTGAAGCTTTCTTT. It translates to CASSLTRDPGTEAFF.

This chain links TRBV29-1 with TRBJ2-2, with 9 positions matching TRBD1. The CDR3 consists of 13 residues. Unmatched junction bases numbered 2, after V lost 3 bases and J lost 6 bases. Germline V gene sequence: CDR1 SQVTM, CDR2 ANQGSEA. This chain's CDR3 is CSVDRQGAGELFF. In DNA form, the CDR3 reads TGCAGCGTTGATAGACAGGGGGCCGGGGAGCTGTTTTTT.

This clone showed up just once. The chain employs TRBV30 and TRBJ1-5, with unresolved D. The CDR3 totals 15 residues. Trimming shortened V by 1 base and J by 0 bases, and 10 bases separated the two germline ends. Germline V gene lookup returns CDR1 GTSNPN and CDR2 SVGIG (reference sequence). The CDR3 region has the DNA TGTGCCTGGAGTGGTTCTTTAAATAGCAATCAGCCCCAGCATTTT. This gives the protein CAWSGSLNSNQPQHF.

The chain joins TRBV5-1 to TRBJ2-1; D gene ambiguous. CDR1 is SGHRS, CDR2 YFSETQ, per germline. The CDR3 has 15 amino acids. Trimming cost V 4 bases and J 6 bases, with 17 bases left between them. The CDR3 DNA reads TGCGCCAGCAGCCCGGTGTCGACATTTAGCAATGAGCAGTTCTTC. Protein product: CASSPVSTFSNEQFF.

The chain carries TRBV19 and TRBJ2-1; 12 positions agree with TRBD2. Germline assignment: CDR1 LNHDA and CDR2 SQIVND (reference sequence). The CDR3 runs to 15 residues. J lost 2 bases, V lost 6 bases, and 2 bases had no gene match. The CDR3 loop reads CASRTSGRTYNEQFF. The CDR3, as DNA: TGTGCCAGTAGAACTAGCGGGAGGACCTACAATGAGCAGTTCTTC.

The CDR3, as DNA: TGTGCCAGCAGCCCTCAAGGGGAAAAACTGTTTTTT. As protein: CASSPQGEKLFF. This chain connects TRBV7-2 to TRBJ1-4; D uncertain. Germline CDR1 SGHTA, CDR2 FQGNSA. V shed 5 bases and J shed 8 bases, with 9 bases lying between them. The CDR3 length is 12 residues.

V usage is TRBV28 and J usage is TRBJ2-3; 7 bases are a match to TRBD2. The V gene's germline CDR1 is MDHEN and CDR2 SYDVKM. CDR3 length: 15 residues. V lost 5 bases, J lost 4 bases, and 9 bases stayed unmatched. The CDR3 nucleotides are TGTGCCAGCAGTAGAACGGGAGGATTGGCAGATACGCAGTATTTT. Amino acid sequence: CASSRTGGLADTQYF.

Comment on this clone: One end of the junction varies from germline; a read error may be responsible. The chain couples TRBV10-1 to TRBJ2-2; 10 bases are shared with TRBD1. The CDR3 consists of 14 residues. Germline CDR1 WNHNN, CDR2 SYGVQD (reference sequence). CDR3 coding DNA: TGCGCCAGCAGTGAGTCGTCCCGGACAGGGGGGCTGTTTTTT. The encoded protein is CASSESSRTGGLFF.

A single count supports this clone. V gene TRBV5-6 combines with J gene TRBJ2-7; the match to TRBD2 covers 12 bases. The germline V gene has CDR1 SGHDT and CDR2 YYEEEE. With 4 bases clipped from V and 1 base from J, the junction kept 12 bases outside the gene matches. This CDR3 has 18 residues. CDR3 protein: CASSVGKGLAGLSYEQYF. The DNA for the CDR3 is TGTGCCAGCAGCGTAGGGAAGGGACTAGCGGGCTTATCCTACGAGCAGTACTTC.

J is TRBJ1-5 and V is TRBV7-8; TRBD1 agrees at 9 bases. This CDR3 spans 15 amino acids. Germline CDR1 is SGHVS and CDR2 is FQNEAQ. V lost 4 bases to trimming and J lost 5 bases; unmatched junction nucleotides: 6. The CDR3 coding sequence is TGTGCCAGCAGCTCAACAGGGGGCAGGGATCAGCCCCAGCATTTT. Amino acids: CASSSTGGRDQPQHF.

The rearrangement uses TRBV9 and TRBJ1-3; 10 bases map to TRBD1. Germline V gene lookup returns CDR1 SGDLS and CDR2 YYNGEE. This CDR3 spans 19 amino acids. V lost 1 base to trimming and J lost 0 bases; unmatched junction nucleotides: 10. The CDR3: CASSVTTGGLSSSGNTIYF. CDR3 DNA sequence: TGTGCCAGCAGCGTAACGACAGGGGGCTTGAGTAGCTCTGGAAACACCATATATTTT.

The rearrangement joins TRBV6-5 to TRBJ2-7, with a possible D match to TRBD1 (5 bases). V was cut by 0 bases and J by 7 bases, with 10 bases left in between. Per the germline V gene, CDR1 is MNHEY and CDR2 is SVGAGI. The CDR3 extends over 13 amino acids. In DNA form, the CDR3 reads TGTGCCAGCAGTTACTCCAGGGTAGAAGAGCAGTACTTC. Amino acid sequence: CASSYSRVEEQYF.

The chain is built from TRBV27 and TRBJ2-7; 8 bases are shared with TRBD1. Germline V gene data show CDR1 as MNHEY and CDR2 as SMNVEV (reference sequence). The CDR3 covers 15 residues. V lost 3 bases to trimming and J lost 3 bases; unmatched junction nucleotides: 7. The CDR3 region is CASSFRTGWDYEQYF. CDR3 bases: TGTGCCAGCAGTTTTCGGACAGGGTGGGACTACGAGCAGTACTTC.

This clone was detected once. V gene TRBV7-8 combines with J gene TRBJ2-7; 7 nucleotides line up with TRBD1. V gave up 5 bases and J gave up 3 bases; unmatched junction bases: 10. The CDR3 runs 15 residues. Germline-derived CDR1 and CDR2 are SGHVS and FQNEAQ. In nucleotides, the CDR3 is TGTGCCAGCAGCCCGCTGACAGGGACGGTCTACGAGCAGTACTTC. It encodes CASSPLTGTVYEQYF.

The V and J genes are TRBV19 and TRBJ2-7, with D unclear. The V end lost 3 bases, the J end lost 8 bases, and 5 bases lay between the germline ends. The CDR3 runs to 10 residues. The germline V gene encodes CDR1 LNHDA and CDR2 SQIVND (reference sequence). The CDR3 sequence: CASSMYQQYF. CDR3 DNA: TGTGCCAGTAGTATGTACCAGCAGTACTTC. Full variable domain (rest looked up from reference TRBV19 and TRBJ2-7): DGGITQSPKYLFRKEGQNVTLSCEQNLNHDAMYWYRQDPGQGLRLIYYSQIVNDFQKGDIAEGYSVSREKKESFPLTVTSAQKNPTAFYLCASSMYQQYFGPGTRLTVT.

This clone has just a few counts. The V and J genes are TRBV6-5 and TRBJ1-2; the D is unclear. The V and J ends lost 4 bases and 4 bases respectively, with 13 bases between them. The germline CDR1 and CDR2 sequences are MNHEY and SVGAGI. The CDR3 spans 14 residues. The CDR3 reads CASSWTQRGYGYTF. As DNA, the CDR3 is TGTGCCAGCAGTTGGACCCAACGGGGCTATGGCTACACCTTC.

The chain is built from TRBV15 and TRBJ2-5, with D possibly called TRBD1 or TRBD2 (5 bases each). Germline V lookup: CDR1 LNHNV, CDR2 YYDKDF (reference sequence). This CDR3 is built from 13 residues. V lost 3 bases, J lost 5 bases, and 10 bases lay in between. As DNA, the CDR3 is TGTGCCACCAGCAGGGGGGTCGTGGAGACCCAGTACTTC. Encoded protein: CATSRGVVETQYF.

The chain is built from TRBV14 and TRBJ2-1; perhaps TRBD2 as D (6 bases). Germline V CDR1 and CDR2: SGHDN, FVKESK. The V gene lost 3 bases and the J gene lost 7 bases, with 19 bases spanning the gap. The CDR3 extends over 16 amino acids. DNA for the CDR3: TGTGCCAGCAGCCATAAGAGCCAGACTAGAAAAAATGAGCAGTTCTTC. Its translation: CASSHKSQTRKNEQFF.

The chain uses TRBV7-8 and TRBJ2-2; D perhaps matches TRBD2 (5 bases). Germline loops: CDR1 SGHVS, CDR2 FQNEAQ. The CDR3 totals 13 residues. With 11 bases removed from V and 0 bases from J, the gap between germline ends came to 10 bases. This CDR3 reads CAGGSTNTGELFF. As DNA, the CDR3 is TGTGCCGGCGGGTCTACGAACACCGGGGAGCTGTTTTTT.

This clone occurred once. The V gene is TRBV18, the J gene TRBJ1-2; D is uncertain. Trimming took 2 bases from V and 6 from J, leaving 7 bases between them. This CDR3 region has 12 residues. The V gene's germline CDR1 is KGHSH and CDR2 LQKENI. The CDR3 DNA is TGTGCCAGCTCACCATCCCCTGATGGCTACACCTTC. As protein: CASSPSPDGYTF.

This chain joins TRBV29-1 and TRBJ1-2, with no clear D. The CDR3 has 13 residues. V was cut by 3 bases and J by 5 bases, with 13 bases left in between. CDR1 and CDR2 from the germline V gene are SQVTM and ANQGSEA. This CDR3 is CSVDDAVRYGYTF. The CDR3 DNA reads as TGCAGCGTTGATGATGCAGTTCGGTATGGCTACACCTTC.

A few counts support this clone. This chain connects TRBV5-1 to TRBJ1-1; D is undetermined. This CDR3 region has 15 residues. The germline V and J ends were trimmed by 0 bases and 1 base, with 10 bases remaining between them. The germline CDR1 and CDR2 sequences are SGHRS and YFSETQ. The CDR3 sequence: CASSLAEGANTEAFF. The CDR3 DNA reads TGCGCCAGCAGCTTGGCCGAGGGCGCGAACACTGAAGCTTTCTTT.

CDR3 protein: CASSYPEGQGTDTQYF. The CDR3 coding sequence is TGCGCCAGCAGCTATCCCGAGGGACAAGGGACAGATACGCAGTATTTT. V and J are TRBV5-1 and TRBJ2-3, with D possibly being TRBD1 (6 bases). The V end was cut by 3 bases, the J end by 3 bases, with 17 bases between. This CDR3 has 16 amino acids. The V gene's germline CDR1 is SGHRS and CDR2 YFSETQ.

The rearrangement joins TRBV5-1 to TRBJ1-1; D perhaps matches TRBD1 (6 bases). Germline values: CDR1 SGHRS, CDR2 YFSETQ. This CDR3 region has 13 residues. V was pared by 5 bases and J by 4 bases, with 12 bases between. CDR3 protein: CASSGGPSTEAFF. The CDR3 bases are TGCGCCAGCAGTGGGGGCCCCAGCACTGAAGCTTTCTTT.

The gene calls are TRBV5-1 and TRBJ1-2, with a possible D match to TRBD1 (5 bases). Germline loops: CDR1 SGHRS, CDR2 YFSETQ. The CDR3 extends over 15 amino acids. Trimming left V 7 bases short and J 4 bases short, with 20 bases between. The CDR3 sequence: CASHLDIGATYGYTF. CDR3 nucleotide sequence: TGCGCCAGCCACCTTGACATCGGGGCGACCTATGGCTACACCTTC.